The 3 T cell receptor beta chains listed next were all sequenced from one sample in a study of T cell repertoires in cytomegalovirus infection (dated by TCRdb to the late 2010s). This specimen's treatment or condition label, per the study, means: in vitro stimulation with specific CMV peptide epitopes to enrich CMV-specific T cells. The antigens these receptors bind are not known. Sequenced using an Illumina HiSeq 1500. The public reads were reprocessed in TCRdb via fastp at Q25 and MiXCR, keeping in-frame beta chains. Rows are combined by CDR3 protein, so each entry shows the most common genes and DNA. This sample holds around 430,000 distinct CDR3 sequences; roughly 43% were observed only once. The top ten clones comprise about 39% of the sample. The sample here was cultured PBMCs, taken from culture after CMV antigen stimulation. The receptor set was obtained from a human donor in good health (CMV status not recorded). Some clones in this sample may be carry-over from other donors' samples.

This clonotype has a handful of counts. This chain joins TRBV6-8 and TRBJ2-2; 9 bases are shared with TRBD2. The germline gives CDR1 MNHGY, CDR2 SAAAGT. The CDR3 extends over 17 amino acids. With 4 bases clipped from V and 0 bases from J, the junction kept 6 bases outside the gene matches. CDR3 amino acids: CASSSWGLATNTGELFF. Here the CDR3 DNA reads TGTGCCAGCAGTTCGTGGGGACTAGCAACGAACACCGGGGAGCTGTTTTTT.

This clonotype was seen only once. This chain links TRBV4-2 with TRBJ2-3; D perhaps matches TRBD2 (6 bases). The CDR3 is 16 residues long. In germline, CDR1 is LGHNA, CDR2 YNFKEQ. Trimming pared 0 bases from V and 10 bases from J, leaving 20 bases between. In nucleotides, the CDR3 is TGTGCCAGCAGCCAAGACCTCTCTAGCGTTGGTGGTGCGCAGTATTTT. Residues: CASSQDLSSVGGAQYF.

The rearrangement joins TRBV19 to TRBJ2-1, with 11 bases matching TRBD2. CDR1 and CDR2 (germline): LNHDA, SQIVND (reference sequence). CDR3 length equals 15 residues. Trimming took 6 bases from V and 5 from J; bases not matched to a gene: 6. CDR3 loop: CASRNSGRANNEQFF. CDR3 in DNA: TGTGCCAGTAGGAATAGCGGGAGGGCCAACAATGAGCAGTTCTTC.